The sequence of this T cell receptor beta chain was determined in a study of T cell responses to AZD1222 COVID-19 vaccine. This CDR3 contains 14 residues. Germline values: CDR1 MDHEN, CDR2 SYDVKM. V lost 4 bases, J lost 3 bases, and 9 bases lay in between. The method was immunoSEQ multiplex PCR; TCRdb's version includes in-frame clones alone and lacks a portion of them. The table lists about 120,000 clones, 75% to 90% of them singletons, with approximately 3.4% in the top ten. This sequence joins TRBV28 and TRBJ1-4; D perhaps matches TRBD1 (5 bases). The sequence came from an adult in good health. The specimen was peripheral blood, collected on day 0 of AZD1222 vaccination. CDR3 sequence: CASSSRVANEKLFF. CDR3 coding DNA: TGTGCCAGCAGTTCCAGGGTGGCTAATGAAAAACTGTTTTTT.